The present entry profiles one T cell receptor beta chain with its context. This entry belongs to a study of blood T cell repertoires in COVID-19. About the study: Both acute and convalescent COVID-19 samples were obtained from the United States, Italy and Spain. Sources were T cells, B-cell-depleted T cells, or PBMCs; the material itself was cDNA or gDNA.

Data came from immunoSEQ multiplex PCR; TCRdb stores just in-frame clones and leaves some out. Of under 250,000 clones listed, 84% are singletons. This CDR3 contains 13 residues. The germline gives CDR1 MNHEY, CDR2 SVGAGI. Trimming shortened V by 2 bases and J by 5 bases, and 4 bases separated the two germline ends. This receptor was taken from a middle-aged man with acute or convalescent COVID-19. The sequenced sample was peripheral blood. This chain joins TRBV6-5 and TRBJ1-6; no reliable D call. The CDR3 sequence is CASSYTDNSPLHF. CDR3 in DNA: TGTGCCAGCAGTTACACAGATAATTCACCCCTCCACTTT.